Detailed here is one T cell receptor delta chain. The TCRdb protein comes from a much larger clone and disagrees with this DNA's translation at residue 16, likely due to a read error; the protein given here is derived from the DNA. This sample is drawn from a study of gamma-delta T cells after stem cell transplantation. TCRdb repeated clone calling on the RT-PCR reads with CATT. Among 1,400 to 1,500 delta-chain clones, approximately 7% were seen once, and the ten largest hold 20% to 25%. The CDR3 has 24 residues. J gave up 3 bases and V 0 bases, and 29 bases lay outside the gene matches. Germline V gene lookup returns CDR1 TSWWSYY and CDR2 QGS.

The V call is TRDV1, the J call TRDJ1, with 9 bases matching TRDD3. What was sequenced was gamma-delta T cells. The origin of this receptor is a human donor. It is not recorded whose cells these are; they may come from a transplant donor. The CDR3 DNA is TGTGCTCTTGGGGAACTTGAGTCCTATCGGTTTCGTACTGGGGGACCTGATTTCCCCGATAAACTCATCTTT. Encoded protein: CALGELESYRFRTGGPDFPDKLIF.